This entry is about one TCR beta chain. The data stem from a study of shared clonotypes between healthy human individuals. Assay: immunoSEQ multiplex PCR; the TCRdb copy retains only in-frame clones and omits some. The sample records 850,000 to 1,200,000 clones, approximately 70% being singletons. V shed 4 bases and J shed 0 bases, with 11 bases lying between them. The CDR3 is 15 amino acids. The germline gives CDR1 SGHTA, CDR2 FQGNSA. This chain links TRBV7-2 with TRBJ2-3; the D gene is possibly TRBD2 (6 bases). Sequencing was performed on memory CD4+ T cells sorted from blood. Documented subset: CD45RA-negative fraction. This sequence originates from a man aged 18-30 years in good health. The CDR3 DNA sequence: TGTGCCAGCAGCTCGCTAGCGTCTAGCACAGATACGCAGTATTTT. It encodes CASSSLASSTDTQYF.